Given below is one T cell receptor (beta chain) in context. This clonotype was counted ten times or more. The target of this receptor is not known. Per-nucleotide qualities are absent, and no much larger clonotype sits a single base away. The treatment or condition label, read with the paper, signifies: allogeneic hematopoietic cell transplantation with graft depleted of TCRalphabeta T cells and CD19 B cells. The transplant recipients were children given TCRalphabeta/CD19-depleted allogeneic hematopoietic cell grafts. Library generation was performed with PCR. The sequencer listed for this sample is Illumina HiSeq 2500. To normalize quantification of the TCRbeta repertoire, the TCR libraries were built with molecular barcoding that relied on unique molecular identifiers. Clones were called with MiXCR by TCRdb after fastp trimmed the public reads at Q25, and only in-frame beta chains were retained. Each CDR3 protein gets just one entry, which takes the most common genes and DNA from the rows behind it. The sample includes 130,000 to 150,000 distinct CDR3 sequences, with 8.8% observed a single time. 18% of the sample belongs to the ten largest clones.

This sample was included in a study of T-cell reconstitution after alpha-beta-depleted transplantation in children (TCRdb year 2016). At the level of the whole study: Using TCR repertoire profiling, the study followed T-cell immune reconstitution in a quantitative way in children after TCRalphabeta/CD19-depleted allogeneic hematopoietic cell transplantation.

The paper as a whole reports these results and caveats: Apparently early alphabetaT-cell count recovery about two months after transplant reportedly relied on only several hundred rapidly expanded clones derived from non-depleted graft cells. Over the following months the frequencies of hyperexpanded clones went down, and after one year T-cell counts and TCRbeta diversity were mostly credited to newly produced T cells. The high TCRbeta diversity at day 60 in some patients was ascribed to recipient T cells and intrathymic progenitors that had survived conditioning.

The CDR3 holds 12 amino acids from the cysteine to the phenylalanine. Only the CDR3 DNA is retained, 36 bases long and in frame from the first base. Trimming at the junction amounts to 7 bases on V and 9 bases on J, and the germline ends lie 10 bases apart. CDR1 and CDR2, looked up from the germline V gene, are LGHNA and YNFKEQ. Sequencing used PBMCs, mostly from graft donor cells, obtained 180 days after TCRalphabeta/CD19-depleted stem cell transplant. Recombination linked TRBV4-2 to TRBJ1-6, with TRBD1 as a weak D call on 5 bases. The clonotype comes from a female patient between 2 and 15 years old who had a stem cell transplant for congenital amegakaryocytic thrombocytopenia, so the T cells may come from the graft donor. CDR3 sequence: CASTGRGSPLHF. DNA sequence: TGTGCCAGCACAGGGAGGGGTTCACCCCTCCACTTT.